These T cell receptor beta chains were read from a single sample in a study of blood T cell repertoires in COVID-19. Produced via immunoSEQ multiplex PCR; TCRdb's table is partial and in-frame only. The sample has more than 200,000 clones, approximately 87% seen once. Sequenced: peripheral blood. The source is a woman in her 70s with active or convalescent COVID-19. The CDR3 runs from the conserved cysteine through the conserved F or W. D genes are given only for firm matches. Some rows have no size entry. The others give once, few or many, or a class for an expanded clone.

J gene,clone size,V gene,D gene,CDR3 DNA,CDR3 protein
TRBJ2-5,-,TRBV5-4,TRBD1,TGTGCCAGCAGCGACGGACAGGGTCGGCGAGAGACCCAGTACTTC,CASSDGQGRRETQYF
TRBJ2-5,-,TRBV4-1,-,TGCGCCAGCAGCTGGGTGCGAGGAGAGACCCAGTACTTC,CASSWVRGETQYF
TRBJ2-3,-,TRBV7-2,-,TGTGCCAGCAGCTTAGGGGGGCCCCCAGATACGCAGTATTTT,CASSLGGPPDTQYF
TRBJ2-5,-,TRBV15,TRBD2,TGTGCCACCAGCAGAGAGGCGGGGGGGCAGGAGACCCAGTACTTC,CATSREAGGQETQYF
TRBJ2-3,-,TRBV6-2/TRBV6-3,-,TGTGCCAGCAGTTCGACAGATACGCAGTATTTT,CASSSTDTQYF
TRBJ1-3,-,TRBV30,-,TGTGCCTGGAGTGGGGCAGGGGGAAACACCATATATTTT,CAWSGAGGNTIYF
TRBJ1-2,-,TRBV2,-,TGTGCCAGCAGTGAAGCGCTTCGGGGACACCACTATGGCTACACCTTC,CASSEALRGHHYGYTF
TRBJ1-1,once,TRBV6-5,-,TGTGCCAGCAGTTCCTCGGTAAGGGGGACCACTGAAGCTTTCTTT,CASSSSVRGTTEAFF
TRBJ2-3,-,TRBV27,-,TGTGCCAGCAGTTTCCTAACCAGCACAGATACGCAGTATTTT,CASSFLTSTDTQYF
TRBJ1-6,-,TRBV20-1,-,TGCAGTGCGGCCGCAAATTCACCCCTCCACTTT,CSAAANSPLHF
TRBJ2-3,-,TRBV3-1/TRBV3-2,TRBD2,TGTGCCAGCAGCCGCCTACTAGCGGGGGGGCAGTCAGATACGCAGTATTTT,CASSRLLAGGQSDTQYF
TRBJ2-5,-,TRBV7-2,TRBD2,TGTGCCAGCCAAGCTTCCAGCGGGGGTATTTACGCGGAGACCCAGTACTTC,CASQASSGGIYAETQYF
TRBJ2-3,-,TRBV12-5,TRBD2,TGTGCTAGTGGTTTAGTAAGCGGGGGGGCAGATACGCAGTATTTT,CASGLVSGGADTQYF
TRBJ1-5,-,TRBV6-5,-,TGTGCCAGCAGTTACTCGGGAAGGGGTGCTGAACAGCCCCAGCATTTT,CASSYSGRGAEQPQHF
TRBJ1-1,once,TRBV15,-,TGTGCCACCAGCAAAAACATTGAAGCTTTCTTT,CATSKNIEAFF
TRBJ2-3,-,TRBV7-7,TRBD2,TGTGCTAGCAGCTTAGGTCTAGCGGGAGGAACAGATACGCAGTATTTT,CASSLGLAGGTDTQYF
TRBJ2-5,-,TRBV5-4,TRBD2,TGTGCCAGCAGAAGTTCGGGGGGGGCGAAGACCCAGTACTTC,CASRSSGGAKTQYF
TRBJ1-2,-,TRBV30,-,TGTGCCTGGAGTGTTCAGGGTCCGCTATATGGCTACACCTTC,CAWSVQGPLYGYTF
TRBJ2-3,-,TRBV7-2,-,TGTGCCAGCAGCATCCAACAGGGATGGAATACGCAGTATTTT,CASSIQQGWNTQYF
TRBJ2-3,-,TRBV7-2,TRBD2,TGTGCCAGCAGCCGCTGGGGGGGAAGCACAGATACGCAGTATTTT,CASSRWGGSTDTQYF
TRBJ1-2,-,TRBV6-5,TRBD1,TGTGCCAGCAGCTCTTCAGGGGGCGCGAATGGCTACACCTTC,CASSSSGGANGYTF
TRBJ2-7,-,TRBV27,TRBD2,TGTGCCAGCAGTTACTCCTGGGGGGGGGTCTCCTACGAGCAGTACTTC,CASSYSWGGVSYEQYF